This entry lists 26 T cell receptor beta chains sequenced from one sample in a study of shared clonotypes between healthy human individuals (dated by TCRdb to the early 2020s). The protocol used for the library was the immunoSEQ multiplex PCR assay. Entries here come from immuneACCESS through TCRdb and include only in-frame sequences with V and J called. Some clones fail to appear in such tables; in the studies checked, an unresolved V gene covers under half of the shortfall, and the cause of the remainder is unknown. For this sample there are roughly 2.2 million clones; approximately 95% appear just once. The ten largest clones represent under 0.45% of the sample. Sequencing input: naive CD4+ T cells from PBMCs. The sample's cell subset or site label is to be understood as: CD45RA+ positively selected. These receptor sequences come from a man younger than 35 in good health. Some clones in this sample may be carry-over from other donors' samples.

J is TRBJ1-3 and V is TRBV15, with D unresolved. The CDR3 consists of 17 residues. Germline values: CDR1 LNHNV, CDR2 YYDKDF (reference sequence). Trimming removed 2 bases at V and 0 bases at J, with 14 bases between. The CDR3 is CATSRQPRTGSGNTIYF. The CDR3 DNA sequence: TGTGCCACCAGCAGACAACCGCGGACGGGCTCTGGAAACACCATATATTTT.

The gene calls are TRBV4-1 and TRBJ1-2; D not certain. CDR1 is MGHRA, CDR2 YSYEKL, per germline. V shed 0 bases and J shed 4 bases, with 15 bases lying between them. This CDR3 region has 16 residues. CDR3 sequence: CASSQDLRAQSYGYTF. In nucleotides, the CDR3 is TGCGCCAGCAGCCAAGATTTGAGGGCTCAAAGCTATGGCTACACCTTC.

As regards this clone: The sample holds other DNA sequences that translate to the same CDR3. J is TRBJ1-1 and V is TRBV12-5, with no clear D. Germline V gene sequence: CDR1 LGHNT, CDR2 FRNRAP. CDR3 length equals 13 residues. The V gene lost 1 base and the J gene lost 0 bases, with 3 bases spanning the gap. The CDR3 sequence is CASGLELNTEAFF. The CDR3, as DNA: TGTGCTAGTGGTTTGGAGCTGAACACTGAAGCTTTCTTT. The whole variable domain, filled in from reference TRBV12-5 and TRBJ1-1, reads DARVTQTPRHKVTEMGQEVTMRCQPILGHNTVFWYRQTMMQGLELLAYFRNRAPLDDSGMPKDRFSAEMPDATLATLKIQPSEPRDSAVYFCASGLELNTEAFFGQGTRLTVV.

The V gene is TRBV4-2, the J gene TRBJ2-3, with 8 bases fitting TRBD1. After removal of 4 bases from V and 6 bases from J, the junction contained 6 bases not matched to a gene. This CDR3 region has 14 residues. The germline CDR1 and CDR2 sequences are LGHNA and YNFKEQ. The CDR3 DNA reads TGTGCCAGCAGCCCTGCAGGGGGCTCGGATACGCAGTATTTT. Translated, it gives CASSPAGGSDTQYF.

The chain links TRBV7-9 to TRBJ2-7, with 13 bases identical to TRBD2. The CDR3 has 18 residues. Per the germline V gene, CDR1 is SEHNR and CDR2 is FQNEAQ (reference sequence). Trimming removed 4 bases from V and 2 bases from J; junction bases left unmatched: 11. The CDR3 coding sequence is TGTGCCAGCAGCTCCTCGACTAGCGGGAGGTGGTACACCTACGAGCAGTACTTC. As protein: CASSSSTSGRWYTYEQYF.

This chain joins TRBV11-2 and TRBJ1-1; D not certain. V was pared by 6 bases and J by 4 bases, with 15 bases between. The germline V gene encodes CDR1 SGHAT and CDR2 FQNNGV. The CDR3 consists of 14 residues. CDR3 in amino acids: CASRFDPLGTEAFF. CDR3 DNA: TGTGCCAGCAGGTTCGACCCCTTGGGCACTGAAGCTTTCTTT.

The V and J genes are TRBV19 and TRBJ1-1, with unresolved D. V was shortened by 7 bases and J by 2 bases, with 11 bases between the two germline ends. This CDR3 is built from 13 residues. CDR1 and CDR2 (germline): LNHDA, SQIVND (reference sequence). CDR3 in amino acids: CASTLLSNTEAFF. CDR3 DNA: TGTGCCAGTACCCTTCTGTCAAACACTGAAGCTTTCTTT.

The chain couples TRBV30 to TRBJ1-2; D not resolved. This CDR3 has 12 amino acids. Trimming took off 1 base at V and 6 bases at J, with 9 bases between the two ends. Germline V gene data show CDR1 as GTSNPN and CDR2 as SVGIG (reference sequence). CDR3 DNA sequence: TGTGCCTGGAGTGCCCGGGGAGATGGCTACACCTTC. Protein product: CAWSARGDGYTF.

The chain employs TRBV7-9 and TRBJ1-1; D gene uncertain. Trimming cost V 1 base and J 5 bases, with 5 bases left between them. The CDR3 is 12 residues long. From germline, CDR1 is SEHNR and CDR2 FQNEAQ (reference sequence). CDR3 bases: TGTGCCAGCAGCTTAGGGGAGACTGAAGCTTTCTTT. Its translation is CASSLGETEAFF.

The chain has TRBV7-9 and TRBJ2-5; 14 bases fit TRBD2. Germline assignment: CDR1 SEHNR and CDR2 FQNEAQ (reference sequence). This CDR3 spans 18 amino acids. J lost 5 bases, V lost 5 bases, and 13 bases had no gene match. CDR3 nucleotides: TGTGCCAGCAGCGCGCGACTAGCGGGAGGGCCGCGCGGGGAGACCCAGTACTTC. Translating gives CASSARLAGGPRGETQYF.

The rearrangement links TRBV5-1 to TRBJ2-7; 9 bases match TRBD1. Looked up from germline, CDR1 is SGHRS and CDR2 is YFSETQ. This CDR3 is built from 14 residues. V lost 4 bases, J lost 5 bases, and 7 bases stayed unmatched. The CDR3 sequence: CASSPGTGFHEQYF. For the CDR3, the DNA is TGCGCCAGCAGCCCCGGGACAGGGTTCCACGAGCAGTACTTC.

V is TRBV7-8 and J is TRBJ2-2; no definite D call. Trimming removed 11 bases at V and 4 bases at J, with 17 bases between. Germline V lookup: CDR1 SGHVS, CDR2 FQNEAQ. The CDR3 runs 14 residues. Here the CDR3 reads CAVNLPALTGELFF. The CDR3 region has the DNA TGTGCCGTTAACCTACCCGCCCTCACCGGGGAGCTGTTTTTT.

This clone was seen once. The gene calls are TRBV2 and TRBJ2-2; a possible D gene is TRBD2 (7 bases). CDR3 length: 14 amino acids. Trimming cost V 9 bases and J 3 bases, with 14 bases left between them. Germline V lookup: CDR1 SNHLY, CDR2 FYNNEI. CDR3: CASRGARDTGELFF. The CDR3 nucleotides read TGTGCCAGTCGGGGGGCAAGGGACACCGGGGAGCTGTTTTTT.

V gene TRBV28 combines with J gene TRBJ2-3; TRBD2 matches 10 bases. Germline values: CDR1 MDHEN, CDR2 SYDVKM. The CDR3 extends over 18 amino acids. The V segment lost 4 bases and the J segment 0 bases; nucleotides outside the gene matches: 10. The CDR3 reads CASSWGFEREGSTDTQYF. The CDR3 DNA reads as TGTGCCAGCAGTTGGGGGTTCGAGCGGGAGGGGAGCACAGATACGCAGTATTTT. Variable domain in full (rest from reference TRBV28 and TRBJ2-3): DVKVTQSSRYLVKRTGEKVFLECVQDMDHENMFWYRQDPGLGLRLIYFSYDVKMKEKGDIPEGYSVSREKKERFSLILESASTNQTSMYLCASSWGFEREGSTDTQYFGPGTRLTVL.

J is TRBJ1-4 and V is TRBV19, with TRBD1 as a possible D gene (6 bases). The CDR3 covers 15 residues. Germline CDR1 reads LNHDA; CDR2 reads SQIVND (reference sequence). V shed 10 bases and J shed 8 bases, with 23 bases lying between them. In DNA form, the CDR3 reads TGTGCCACTACGAAGGAGGGGGGGCTGGGCGAAAAACTGTTTTTT. Protein: CATTKEGGLGEKLFF.

The chain uses TRBV7-8 and TRBJ2-5, with 7 nucleotides matching TRBD1. Germline assignment: CDR1 SGHVS and CDR2 FQNEAQ. Trimming removed 5 bases from V and 1 base from J; junction bases left unmatched: 16. The CDR3 length is 18 residues. CDR3 nucleotide sequence: TGTGCCAGCAGCCGGAAACACTCGACAGGGCCGGTCCAAGAGACCCAGTACTTC. Its translation: CASSRKHSTGPVQETQYF.

This clone was seen a few times. The chain joins TRBV25-1 to TRBJ1-1; D is unclear. This CDR3 has 14 amino acids. V was clipped by 4 bases and J by 1 base, with 10 bases between them. Germline CDR1 is MGHDK and CDR2 is SYGVNS. CDR3 sequence (DNA): TGTGCCAGCAGTGGTCTGGGGAGGAACACTGAAGCTTTCTTT. Protein product: CASSGLGRNTEAFF.

The chain joins TRBV29-1 to TRBJ2-1, with D possibly TRBD2 on 5 matching bases. V lost 2 bases and J lost 3, with 17 bases in between. Germline V lookup: CDR1 SQVTM, CDR2 ANQGSEA. The CDR3 is made up of 16 amino acids. CDR3 sequence reads: CSVELLTTTYYNEQFF. CDR3 in DNA: TGCAGCGTTGAATTACTAACGACTACCTACTACAATGAGCAGTTCTTC.

This clone has a single count. V and J are TRBV6-5 and TRBJ2-7; the D gene is possibly TRBD2 (6 bases). Germline loops: CDR1 MNHEY, CDR2 SVGAGI. Trimming cost V 6 bases and J 6 bases, with 21 bases left between them. This CDR3 is built from 15 residues. The CDR3 region is CASRPAGLIEAEQYF. The DNA of the CDR3 is TGTGCCAGCAGACCTGCGGGACTGATAGAGGCCGAGCAGTACTTC.

The genes are TRBV7-6 and TRBJ2-1, with TRBD2 matching 8 bases. The J segment lost 3 bases and the V segment lost 6 bases, leaving 7 bases of the junction unmatched. The CDR3 consists of 15 residues. Germline-derived CDR1 and CDR2 are SGHVS and FNYEAQ. CDR3 sequence reads: CASSRGGRYYNEQFF. As DNA, the CDR3 is TGTGCCAGCAGTCGGGGCGGGAGGTACTACAATGAGCAGTTCTTC.

The chain joins TRBV19 to TRBJ2-1; 11 bases line up with TRBD2. The CDR3 has 14 residues. The V gene end was trimmed by 5 bases and the J gene end by 6 bases; junction bases not matched to a gene: 3. CDR1 and CDR2 from the germline V gene are LNHDA and SQIVND (reference sequence). The CDR3: CASSETSGSNEQFF. The CDR3 coding sequence is TGTGCCAGTAGTGAAACTAGCGGGAGCAATGAGCAGTTCTTC.

The chain combines TRBV30 with TRBJ2-1, with 10 bases fitting TRBD2. The CDR3 length is 16 residues. Germline V gives CDR1 GTSNPN, CDR2 SVGIG (reference sequence). CDR3 region: CGARASGSGRFNEQFF. Here the CDR3 DNA reads TGTGGTGCGAGGGCTAGCGGGAGTGGGCGGTTCAATGAGCAGTTCTTC.

The genes are TRBV7-2 and TRBJ2-5; D may be TRBD1 or TRBD2 (6 bases each). V lost 3 bases to trimming and J lost 4 bases, with 24 bases between them. The CDR3 has 18 residues. The germline gives CDR1 SGHTA, CDR2 FQGNSA. The CDR3 coding sequence is TGTGCCAGCAGCTTCGCCCCAAGAGGGCAGGGGAGGCGAGAGACCCAGTACTTC. It specifies CASSFAPRGQGRRETQYF.

V is TRBV18 and J is TRBJ2-1; 9 bases align to TRBD2. Losses at the gene ends were 2 bases for V and 1 base for J; bases not matched to a gene: 9. Germline CDR1 and CDR2: KGHSH and LQKENI. This CDR3 is 18 amino acids long. CDR3 residues: CASSPWGSGSSSYNEQFF. The CDR3 DNA sequence: TGTGCCAGCTCACCATGGGGTAGCGGGAGTAGTTCCTACAATGAGCAGTTCTTC.

To note about this clone: The same CDR3 arises from other DNA sequences in this sample as well. The chain employs TRBV19 and TRBJ2-1; 12 nucleotides match TRBD2. The germline CDR1 and CDR2 sequences are LNHDA and SQIVND (reference sequence). CDR3 length: 15 amino acids. Trimming at V came to 6 bases and at J to 1 base, leaving 1 base not matched to a gene. Here the CDR3 DNA reads TGTGCCAGTAGAACTAGCGGGAGGTCCTACAATGAGCAGTTCTTC. Its protein product is CASRTSGRSYNEQFF.

The chain joins TRBV5-1 to TRBJ2-5; TRBD2 matches at 12 bases. Trimming at V came to 0 bases and at J to 4 bases, leaving 4 bases not matched to a gene. CDR1 and CDR2 (germline): SGHRS, YFSETQ. This CDR3 is 16 amino acids long. In DNA, the CDR3 is TGCGCCAGCAGCTTGGAGACTAGCGGGAGTTTAGAGACCCAGTACTTC. As protein: CASSLETSGSLETQYF.